A single sample gave rise to the 17 T cell receptor beta chains below, sequenced in a study of T cell responses to AZD1222 COVID-19 vaccine. This table comes from immunoSEQ multiplex PCR, and its TCRdb copy is limited to in-frame clones, with some not included. The sample lists 110,000 to 150,000 clones, about nine tenths occurring once. This specimen consisted of peripheral blood, obtained on day 0 of AZD1222 vaccination. The receptors shown here come from an adult in good health.

The V gene is TRBV2, the J gene TRBJ1-3; TRBD1 might be the D (5 bases). The CDR3 has 13 residues. With 6 bases removed from V and 4 bases from J, the gap between germline ends came to 10 bases. Per germline, CDR1 SNHLY and CDR2 FYNNEI. The CDR3 protein is CASSGTDGNTIYF. The CDR3 DNA sequence: TGTGCCAGCAGCGGGACCGACGGAAACACCATATATTTT.

V usage is TRBV27 and J usage is TRBJ2-3; no reliable D call. This CDR3 spans 16 amino acids. V lost 3 bases to trimming and J lost 5 bases, with 18 bases between them. CDR1 and CDR2 from the germline V gene are MNHEY and SMNVEV (reference sequence). The CDR3 sequence is CASSLRPHTIIDTQYF. CDR3 nucleotides: TGTGCCAGCAGTTTGAGGCCTCACACCATTATAGATACGCAGTATTTT.

The gene calls are TRBV27 and TRBJ1-6, with 8 bases identical to TRBD1. With V trimmed by 6 bases and J by 0 bases, 10 bases remained unmatched. Germline-derived CDR1 and CDR2 are MNHEY and SMNVEV (reference sequence). The CDR3 runs 18 residues. In DNA, the CDR3 is TGTGCCAGCAGGATCGGGACAGGCTGGAGCTCCTATAATTCACCCCTCCACTTT. Translating gives CASRIGTGWSSYNSPLHF.

The V and J genes are TRBV29-1 and TRBJ2-3; perhaps TRBD2 as D (6 bases). Germline V gene sequence: CDR1 SQVTM, CDR2 ANQGSEA. CDR3 length equals 14 residues. V was clipped by 4 bases and J by 4 bases, with 15 bases between them. The CDR3 loop is CSVGPFGEADTQYF. CDR3 DNA sequence: TGCAGCGTTGGGCCCTTCGGGGAGGCAGATACGCAGTATTTT.

Only one count was recorded for this clone. The chain is built from TRBV7-9 and TRBJ1-3, with 12 bases lining up with TRBD1. The germline V gene encodes CDR1 SEHNR and CDR2 FQNEAQ (reference sequence). There are 16 residues in the CDR3. Trimming at V came to 5 bases and at J to 7 bases, leaving 9 bases not matched to a gene. The CDR3 DNA follows: TGTGCCAGCAGCCCCGGGGACAGGGGGCTAGGGAACACCATATATTTT. Amino acid sequence: CASSPGDRGLGNTIYF. Drawing the rest from reference TRBV7-9 and TRBJ1-3, the complete variable domain is DTGVSQNPRHKITKRGQNVTFRCDPISEHNRLYWYRQTLGQGPEFLTYFQNEAQLEKSRLLSDRFSAERPKGSFSTLEIQRTEQGDSAMYLCASSPGDRGLGNTIYFGEGSWLTVV.

The chain employs TRBV7-9 and TRBJ1-2; a weak D match, TRBD1 (5 bases). CDR3 length equals 12 residues. Trimming stripped 0 bases from V and 7 bases from J, with 6 bases between. Germline CDR1 reads SEHNR; CDR2 reads FQNEAQ (reference sequence). The CDR3: CASSLAGVGYTF. The CDR3 DNA sequence: TGTGCCAGCAGCTTAGCAGGGGTTGGCTACACCTTC.

The rearrangement joins TRBV4-2 to TRBJ2-3, with a possible D match to TRBD1 (7 bases). The germline V gene has CDR1 LGHNA and CDR2 YNFKEQ. Trimming cost V 3 bases and J 2 bases, with 18 bases left between them. The CDR3 spans 17 residues. For the CDR3, the DNA is TGTGCCAGCAGCCAGCACAGGGGTAGCGGCTTCACAGATACGCAGTATTTT. Its protein product is CASSQHRGSGFTDTQYF.

V gene TRBV5-4 combines with J gene TRBJ2-1; 11 bases are a match to TRBD2. Germline V gene lookup returns CDR1 SGHNT and CDR2 YYREEE (reference sequence). Trimming took 4 bases from V and 6 from J; bases not matched to a gene: 3. The CDR3 runs to 14 residues. In DNA form, the CDR3 reads TGTGCCAGCAGCCCGGGACTAGCGGCCAATGAGCAGTTCTTC. Its translation: CASSPGLAANEQFF.

The chain couples TRBV5-1 to TRBJ2-3, with TRBD2 matching 8 bases. The CDR3 loop spans 17 amino acids. CDR1 and CDR2 (germline): SGHRS, YFSETQ. V shed 2 bases and J 0 bases; nucleotides not matched to a gene: 8. The CDR3 region is CASSFLAGAFSTDTQYF. The CDR3, as DNA: TGCGCCAGCAGCTTCCTAGCGGGTGCTTTTAGCACAGATACGCAGTATTTT.

This clone was recorded once. The chain employs TRBV5-1 and TRBJ2-3; D unresolved. Germline lookup yields CDR1 SGHRS and CDR2 YFSETQ. This CDR3 contains 13 residues. V dropped 0 bases and J dropped 2 bases, with 4 bases sitting between them. CDR3 loop: CASSLEITDTQYF. CDR3 bases: TGCGCCAGCAGCTTGGAGATCACAGATACGCAGTATTTT.

Written as DNA, the CDR3 is TGTGCCAGCAGTTTGGGGTCACCACTATATGGCTACACCTTC. Protein sequence: CASSLGSPLYGYTF. The chain has TRBV28 and TRBJ1-2, with D unresolved. CDR3 length: 14 residues. The V gene's germline CDR1 is MDHEN and CDR2 SYDVKM. V was clipped by 3 bases and J by 5 bases, with 13 bases between them.

The chain uses TRBV10-1 and TRBJ2-1; 10 nucleotides line up with TRBD2. The CDR3 sequence is 15 residues long. The V and J ends lost 2 bases and 4 bases, in that order; junction bases with no gene match: 2. CDR1 and CDR2 from the germline V gene are WNHNN and SYGVQD (reference sequence). This chain's CDR3 is CASSELTSGYNEQFF. DNA for the CDR3: TGCGCCAGCAGTGAGCTGACTAGCGGGTACAATGAGCAGTTCTTC.

This sequence joins TRBV19 and TRBJ1-5; 7 nucleotides match TRBD1. This CDR3 is built from 15 residues. CDR1 and CDR2 from the germline V gene are LNHDA and SQIVND (reference sequence). J lost 4 bases, V lost 1 base, and 4 bases had no gene match. The CDR3 region has the DNA TGTGCCAGTAGTATAGCGGACAGGAAAAATCAGCCCCAGCATTTT. Translating it yields CASSIADRKNQPQHF.

The rearrangement uses TRBV2 and TRBJ2-7; 12 bases fit TRBD2. The germline V gene encodes CDR1 SNHLY and CDR2 FYNNEI. With 5 bases clipped from V and 2 bases from J, the junction kept 4 bases outside the gene matches. The CDR3 spans 15 residues. Here the CDR3 DNA reads TGTGCCAGCAGTCCGACTAGCGGGGGACCCTACGAGCAGTACTTC. This gives the protein CASSPTSGGPYEQYF.

The DNA of the CDR3 is TGTGCCAGCAGTTTGGAGGGAAGACACAGCTCCTACAATGAGCAGTTCTTC. Amino acid sequence: CASSLEGRHSSYNEQFF. The rearrangement links TRBV28 to TRBJ2-1, with D perhaps TRBD2 (6 bases). V dropped 3 bases and J dropped 0 bases, with 15 bases sitting between them. The germline gives CDR1 MDHEN, CDR2 SYDVKM. The length of the CDR3 is 17 residues.

The chain recombines TRBV5-1 with TRBJ1-6, with 7 positions matching TRBD1. Germline V CDR1 and CDR2: SGHRS, YFSETQ. Unmatched junction bases numbered 6, after V lost 4 bases and J lost 8 bases. The CDR3 runs to 14 residues. The CDR3 loop reads CASSITGVDSPLHF. The CDR3 DNA sequence: TGCGCCAGCAGCATAACAGGGGTTGATTCACCCCTCCACTTT. The full variable domain, with the rest looked up from reference TRBV5-1 and TRBJ1-6, is KAGVTQTPRYLIKTRGQQVTLSCSPISGHRSVSWYQQTPGQGLQFLFEYFSETQRNKGNFPGRFSGRQFSNSRSEMNVSTLELGDSALYLCASSITGVDSPLHFGNGTRLTVT.

The chain joins TRBV7-4 to TRBJ1-4; perhaps TRBD1 as D (6 bases). Trimming removed 3 bases at V and 2 bases at J, with 19 bases between. The CDR3 length is 18 residues. Germline CDR1 is SGHVT and CDR2 is SQSDAQ. In DNA form, the CDR3 reads TGTGCCAGCAGCTTTTTCAGGGGCCACCTCCTCACTAATGAAAAACTGTTTTTT. Protein sequence: CASSFFRGHLLTNEKLFF.